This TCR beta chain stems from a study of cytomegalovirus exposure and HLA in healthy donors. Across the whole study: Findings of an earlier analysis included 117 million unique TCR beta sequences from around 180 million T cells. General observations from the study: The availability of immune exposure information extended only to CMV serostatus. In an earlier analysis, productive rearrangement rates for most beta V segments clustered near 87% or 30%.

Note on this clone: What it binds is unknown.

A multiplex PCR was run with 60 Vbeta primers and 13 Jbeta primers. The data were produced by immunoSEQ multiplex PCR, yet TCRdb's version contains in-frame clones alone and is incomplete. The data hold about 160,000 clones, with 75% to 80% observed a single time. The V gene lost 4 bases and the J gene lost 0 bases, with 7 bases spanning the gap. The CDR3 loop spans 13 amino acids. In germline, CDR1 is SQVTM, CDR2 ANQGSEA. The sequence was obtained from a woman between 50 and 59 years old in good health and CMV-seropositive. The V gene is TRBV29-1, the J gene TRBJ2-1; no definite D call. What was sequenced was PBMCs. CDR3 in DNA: TGCAGCGTTGGCCAGGACTCCTACAATGAGCAGTTCTTC. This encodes CSVGQDSYNEQFF.